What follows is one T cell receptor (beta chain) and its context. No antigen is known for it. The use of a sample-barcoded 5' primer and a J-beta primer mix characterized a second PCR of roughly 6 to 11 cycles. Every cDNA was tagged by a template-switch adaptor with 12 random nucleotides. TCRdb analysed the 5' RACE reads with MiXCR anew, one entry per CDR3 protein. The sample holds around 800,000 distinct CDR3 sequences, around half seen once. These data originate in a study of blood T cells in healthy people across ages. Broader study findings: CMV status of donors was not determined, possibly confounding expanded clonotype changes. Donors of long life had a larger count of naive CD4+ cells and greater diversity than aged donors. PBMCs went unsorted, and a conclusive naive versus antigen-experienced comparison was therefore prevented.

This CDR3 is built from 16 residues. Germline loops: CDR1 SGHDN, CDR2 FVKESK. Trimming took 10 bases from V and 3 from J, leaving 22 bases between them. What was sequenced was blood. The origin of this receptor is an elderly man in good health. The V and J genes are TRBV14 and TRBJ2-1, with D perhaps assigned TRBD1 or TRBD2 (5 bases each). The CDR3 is CATSDQTRDLYNEQFF. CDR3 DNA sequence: TGTGCCACGAGCGATCAGACGAGGGACCTCTACAATGAGCAGTTCTTC.